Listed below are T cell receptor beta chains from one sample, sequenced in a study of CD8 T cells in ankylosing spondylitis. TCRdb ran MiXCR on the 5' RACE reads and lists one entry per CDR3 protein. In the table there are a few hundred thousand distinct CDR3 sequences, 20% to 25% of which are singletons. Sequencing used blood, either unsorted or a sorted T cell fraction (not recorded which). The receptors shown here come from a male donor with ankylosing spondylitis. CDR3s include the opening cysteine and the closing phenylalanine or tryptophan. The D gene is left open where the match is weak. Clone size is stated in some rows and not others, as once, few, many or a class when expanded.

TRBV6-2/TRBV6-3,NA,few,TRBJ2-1,CASSYSKTPRPNEQFF,TGTGCCAGCAGTTACTCGAAGACCCCACGGCCTAATGAGCAGTTCTTC
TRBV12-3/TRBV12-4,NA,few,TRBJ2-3,CACRLTTGQISFYTDTQYF,TGTGCCTGCAGGTTGACCACCGGACAGATCTCCTTCTACACAGATACGCAGTATTTT
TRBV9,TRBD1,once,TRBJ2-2,CASSARTGAIAGELFF,TGTGCCAGCAGCGCTCGGACAGGGGCAATTGCCGGGGAGCTGTTTTTT
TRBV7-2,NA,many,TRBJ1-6,CASSLAGENSPLHF,TGTGCCAGCAGCTTAGCAGGGGAGAATTCACCCCTCCACTTT
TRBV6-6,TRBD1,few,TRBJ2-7,CASRDRGYEQYF,TGTGCCAGCAGGGACAGGGGCTACGAGCAGTACTTC
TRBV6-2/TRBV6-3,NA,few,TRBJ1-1,CASSYFPWGATLNTEAFF,TGTGCCAGCAGTTACTTCCCGTGGGGGGCGACCTTGAACACTGAAGCTTTCTTT
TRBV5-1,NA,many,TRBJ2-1,CASSWTGLASSHNEQFF,TGCGCCAGCAGCTGGACTGGTCTAGCATCCTCCCACAATGAGCAGTTCTTC
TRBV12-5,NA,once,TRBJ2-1,CATEVVSGDPVNEQFF,TGTGCTACCGAGGTGGTATCGGGGGATCCGGTCAATGAGCAGTTCTTC
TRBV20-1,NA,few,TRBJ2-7,CSARGDNYEQYF,TGCAGTGCCCGTGGGGACAACTACGAGCAGTACTTC
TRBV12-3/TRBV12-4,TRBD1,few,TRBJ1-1,CANRQGAGGTEAFF,TGTGCCAACCGTCAGGGGGCGGGGGGGACTGAAGCTTTCTTT
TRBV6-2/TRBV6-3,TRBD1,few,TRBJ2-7,CASSSTGGIYEQYF,TGTGCCAGCAGTTCTACAGGGGGCATCTACGAGCAGTACTTC
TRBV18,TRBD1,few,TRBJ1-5,CASSPTGSRQPQHF,TGTGCCAGCTCACCGACAGGGTCCCGGCAGCCCCAGCATTTT
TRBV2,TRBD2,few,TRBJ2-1,CASSAPTSRSYNEQFF,TGTGCCAGCAGTGCACCGACTAGCAGGTCCTACAATGAGCAGTTCTTC
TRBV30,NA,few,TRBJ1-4,CAWNSGRGEKLFF,TGTGCCTGGAATTCAGGGAGAGGTGAAAAACTGTTTTTT
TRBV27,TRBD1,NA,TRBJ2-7,CASRHLDRAHEQYF,TGTGCCAGCAGACATCTAGACAGGGCCCACGAGCAGTACTTC
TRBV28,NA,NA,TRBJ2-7,CASRLGVRSTYEQYF,TGTGCCAGCAGACTCGGGGTCCGCAGCACCTACGAGCAGTACTTC
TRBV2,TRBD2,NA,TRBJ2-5,CASSRLAFQETQYF,TGTGCCAGCAGTAGACTAGCGTTTCAAGAGACCCAGTACTTC
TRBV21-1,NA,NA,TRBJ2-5,CASSKVGDRAKKTQYF,TGTGCCAGCAGCAAAGTCGGGGACAGGGCTAAGAAGACCCAGTACTTC
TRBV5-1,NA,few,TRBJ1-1,CASSFGWDTEAFF,TGCGCCAGCAGCTTCGGTTGGGACACTGAAGCTTTCTTT
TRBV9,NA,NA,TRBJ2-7,CASSVGGDEQYF,TGTGCCAGCAGCGTAGGGGGGGACGAGCAGTACTTC
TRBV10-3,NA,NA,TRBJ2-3,CAIRGRTDTQYF,TGTGCCATCAGGGGGCGGACAGATACGCAGTATTTT
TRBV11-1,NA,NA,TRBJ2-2,CASSPRGRVGLKTNTGDLFF,TGTGCCAGCAGCCCCAGGGGCAGGGTGGGCCTAAAAACGAACACCGGGGACCTGTTTTTT
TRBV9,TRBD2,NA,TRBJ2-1,CASSPGTTGEQFF,TGTGCCAGCAGCCCGGGGACTACGGGTGAGCAGTTCTTC
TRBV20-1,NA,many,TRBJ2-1,CSASRDDLYNEQFF,TGCAGTGCTAGCCGGGACGACCTCTACAATGAGCAGTTCTTC
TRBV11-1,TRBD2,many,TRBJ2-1,CASSLGGTGRETYNEQFF,TGTGCCAGCAGCTTAGGGGGGACGGGGCGGGAGACCTACAATGAGCAGTTCTTC
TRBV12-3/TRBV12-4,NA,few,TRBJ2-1,CASSWPPREGDEQFF,TGTGCCAGCAGTTGGCCACCACGAGAGGGGGATGAGCAGTTCTTC
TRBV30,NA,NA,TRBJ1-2,CAWNQGQSNYGYTF,TGTGCCTGGAATCAAGGACAGAGCAACTATGGCTACACCTTC
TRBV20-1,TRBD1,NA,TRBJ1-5,CSARDLTGQGHQPQHF,TGCAGTGCTAGAGACCTAACCGGACAGGGGCATCAGCCCCAGCATTTT
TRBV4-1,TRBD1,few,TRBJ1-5,CASRQQQGVNQPQHF,TGCGCCAGCAGACAGCAACAGGGGGTCAATCAGCCCCAGCATTTT
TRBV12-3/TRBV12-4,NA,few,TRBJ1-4,CASRRTATNEKLFF,TGTGCCAGCAGACGGACAGCAACTAATGAAAAACTGTTTTTT
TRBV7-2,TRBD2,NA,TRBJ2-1,CASSAPSGRVYNEQFF,TGTGCCAGCAGCGCCCCGAGCGGGAGGGTCTACAATGAGCAGTTCTTC
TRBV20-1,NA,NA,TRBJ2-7,CSASLGSSSEQYF,TGCAGTGCTTCTCTAGGTTCATCCTCCGAGCAGTACTTC
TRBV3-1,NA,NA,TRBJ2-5,CASSQTGMQETQYF,TGTGCCAGCAGCCAAACCGGGATGCAAGAGACCCAGTACTTC
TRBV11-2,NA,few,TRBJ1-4,CASSVGGGKLFF,TGTGCCAGCAGTGTAGGAGGGGGAAAACTGTTTTTT
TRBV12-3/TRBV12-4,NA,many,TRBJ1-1,CASRPGTSVNTEAFF,TGTGCCAGCAGGCCCGGGACATCTGTGAACACTGAAGCTTTCTTT
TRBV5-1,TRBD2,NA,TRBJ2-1,CASSTSGLAGYNEQFF,TGCGCCAGCAGCACCTCAGGACTAGCAGGCTACAATGAGCAGTTCTTC
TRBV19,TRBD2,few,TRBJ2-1,CASSRQAGGEQFF,TGTGCCAGTAGTCGGCAAGCGGGAGGTGAGCAGTTCTTC
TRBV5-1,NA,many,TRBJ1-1,CASSLGQGAEAFF,TGCGCCAGCAGCTTGGGTCAGGGTGCCGAAGCTTTCTTT
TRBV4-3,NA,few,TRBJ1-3,CASSQNGANTIYF,TGCGCCAGCAGCCAAAATGGAGCAAACACCATATATTTT
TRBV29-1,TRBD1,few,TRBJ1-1,CSAPGTANTEAFF,TGCAGCGCACCAGGGACAGCGAACACTGAAGCTTTCTTT
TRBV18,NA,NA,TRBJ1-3,CASSLRQPRTGNTIYF,TGTGCCAGCTCACTCCGACAGCCAAGGACTGGAAACACCATATATTTT
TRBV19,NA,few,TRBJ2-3,CASSTLPSTDTQYF,TGTGCCAGTAGTACCCTCCCTAGTACAGATACGCAGTATTTT
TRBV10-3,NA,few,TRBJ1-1,CATLTGGYTEAFF,TGTGCCACCCTGACTGGTGGGTACACTGAAGCTTTCTTT
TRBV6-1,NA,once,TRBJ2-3,CASKWQGSTDTQYF,TGTGCCAGCAAATGGCAGGGGAGCACAGATACGCAGTATTTT
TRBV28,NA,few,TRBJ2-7,CASRRFYEQYF,TGTGCCAGCAGGAGATTTTACGAGCAGTACTTC
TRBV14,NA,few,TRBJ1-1,CASAGDWDTEAFF,TGTGCCAGCGCAGGGGATTGGGACACTGAAGCTTTCTTT
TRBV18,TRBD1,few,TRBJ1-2,CASSPPGQEYGYTF,TGTGCCAGCTCACCCCCTGGACAGGAATATGGCTACACCTTC
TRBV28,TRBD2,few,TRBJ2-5,CASSLRGTRGRGGQYF,TGTGCCAGCAGTTTGCGAGGGACTAGAGGACGGGGGGGCCAGTACTTC
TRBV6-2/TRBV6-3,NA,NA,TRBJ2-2,CASSYRADTGELFF,TGTGCCAGCAGTTACAGGGCCGACACCGGGGAGCTGTTTTTT
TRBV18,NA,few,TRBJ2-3,CASSPPVDSTPDTQYF,TGTGCCAGCTCACCACCGGTTGACAGTACCCCAGATACGCAGTATTTT